These 10 T cell receptor beta chains share one sample of origin, sequenced in a study of CD8 T cells in ankylosing spondylitis. TCRdb re-called the 5' RACE reads with MiXCR, one entry per CDR3 protein. The profile shows about 150,000 distinct CDR3 sequences, around 45% of them singletons. Sequencing was done on a sample of synovial fluid, either unsorted or a sorted T cell fraction (not recorded which). Every receptor here comes from a male donor with ankylosing spondylitis.

CDR3 DNA sequence: TGTGCCAGCAGTGATTTCCGGAAGAACACTGAAGCTTTCTTT. It is translated as CASSDFRKNTEAFF. This chain uses TRBV2 with TRBJ1-1; D is undetermined. The CDR3 runs to 14 residues. Germline-derived CDR1 and CDR2 are SNHLY and FYNNEI. V gave up 3 bases and J gave up 1 base, with 9 bases separating them.

The chain is built from TRBV7-2 and TRBJ1-5; D remains unclear. V lost 1 base to trimming and J lost 9 bases, with 13 bases between them. The germline V gene has CDR1 SGHTA and CDR2 FQGNSA. The CDR3 runs to 14 residues. This CDR3 is CASSLVDTMGPQHF. The CDR3 bases are TGTGCCAGCAGCTTAGTAGACACCATGGGGCCCCAGCATTTT. The full variable domain, with the rest looked up from reference TRBV7-2 and TRBJ1-5, is GAGVSQSPSNKVTEKGKDVELRCDPISGHTALYWYRQSLGQGLEFLIYFQGNSAPDKSGLPSDRFSAERTGGSVSTLTIQRTQQEDSAVYLCASSLVDTMGPQHFGDGTRLSIL.

This chain links TRBV5-1 with TRBJ1-2, with D perhaps TRBD1 (5 bases). Trimming took 4 bases from V and 5 from J, leaving 12 bases between them. Germline-derived CDR1 and CDR2 are SGHRS and YFSETQ. CDR3 length: 13 residues. The CDR3 protein is CASSLDTSYGYTF. DNA of the CDR3: TGCGCCAGCAGCCTGGACACCTCTTATGGCTACACCTTC.

This clonotype was picked up a small number of times. This chain connects TRBV4-1 to TRBJ2-1, with D hard to call. Trimming removed 4 bases at V and 0 bases at J, with 13 bases between. The CDR3 totals 16 residues. Germline V gives CDR1 MGHRA, CDR2 YSYEKL. The CDR3: CASSPETVSSYNEQFF. The CDR3 nucleotides read TGCGCCAGCAGCCCCGAGACTGTTAGCTCCTACAATGAGCAGTTCTTC.

The chain has TRBV10-3 and TRBJ2-7; D may be TRBD2 (6 bases). The V gene's germline CDR1 is ENHRY and CDR2 SYGVKD. This CDR3 region has 15 residues. V lost 6 bases and J 2 bases, leaving 17 bases between the germline ends. CDR3 nucleotide sequence: TGTGCCATCAGCGGATTACTAACGGGAGCCTACGAGCAGTACTTC. It translates to CAISGLLTGAYEQYF.

This clonotype was recorded a few times. The chain has TRBV28 and TRBJ2-7, with D possibly being TRBD1 (6 bases). V was shortened by 5 bases and J by 0 bases, with 14 bases between the two germline ends. Germline V gives CDR1 MDHEN, CDR2 SYDVKM. The CDR3 is 15 residues long. CDR3 sequence: CASSPPRQDSYEQYF. The CDR3 DNA follows: TGTGCCAGCAGTCCCCCCCGACAGGACTCCTACGAGCAGTACTTC.

In its sample, this clonotype ranks as large. This chain connects TRBV20-1 to TRBJ1-2; D remains unclear. The length of the CDR3 is 15 residues. The V gene's germline CDR1 is DFQATT and CDR2 SNEGSKA (reference sequence). V was shortened by 2 bases and J by 5 bases, with 18 bases between the two germline ends. CDR3 DNA: TGCAGTGCTAGATCCCATTATATTACTTGGTATGGCTACACCTTC. The encoded protein is CSARSHYITWYGYTF.

The chain has TRBV7-9 and TRBJ2-5; possibly TRBD2 for D (6 bases). The CDR3 loop spans 16 amino acids. Germline loops: CDR1 SEHNR, CDR2 FQNEAQ (reference sequence). V was pared by 3 bases and J by 3 bases, with 17 bases between. DNA of the CDR3: TGTGCCAGCAGCTTTCCCCGGACTACGAGCAAAGAGACCCAGTACTTC. Its protein product is CASSFPRTTSKETQYF.

The genes are TRBV28 and TRBJ2-1; D may be TRBD2 (7 bases). CDR3 length equals 17 residues. Deletions cut 6 bases from V and 0 bases from J, with 18 bases between. CDR1 is MDHEN, CDR2 SYDVKM, per germline. The CDR3 DNA sequence: TGTGCCAGCAGCCCTCTTTGGGGGGGCGTCTCCTACAATGAGCAGTTCTTC. Its protein is CASSPLWGGVSYNEQFF.

V is TRBV5-1 and J is TRBJ2-2, with no clear D. Germline V lookup: CDR1 SGHRS, CDR2 YFSETQ. This CDR3 is 14 amino acids long. Trimming removed 6 bases from V and 7 bases from J, with 16 bases in between. The CDR3 bases are TGCGCCAGCAAAATTGACGTTGGGGACGGGGAGCTGTTTTTT. Translation: CASKIDVGDGELFF.